The rows below give T cell receptor beta chains drawn from one sample of a study of blood T cell repertoires in COVID-19. Only in-frame clones appear in the TCRdb table, and some are missing; sequencing was by immunoSEQ multiplex PCR. Here the sample spans 150,000 to 200,000 clones, 80% to 85% being singletons. Material: peripheral blood. These TCRs come from a woman aged 70-85 years with COVID-19, enrolled during active disease. Each CDR3 is given with its conserved first and last residue. The D gene is left open where the match is weak. Clone size is not always given. Where it is, it says once, few, many or a class for expanded clones.

v_gene,j_gene,abundance,d_gene,CDR3aa,CDR3nt
TRBV14,TRBJ2-2,.,.,CASSQRAGHGELFF,TGTGCCAGCAGCCAACGAGCAGGGCACGGGGAGCTGTTTTTT
TRBV6-5,TRBJ1-6,.,.,CATTEGLLNSPLHF,TGTGCCACCACCGAGGGACTGCTGAATTCACCCCTCCACTTT
TRBV5-1,TRBJ2-1,few,TRBD2,CASSLVSSGGVYNEQFF,TGCGCCAGCAGCTTGGTTAGTAGCGGGGGTGTTTACAATGAGCAGTTCTTC
TRBV11-2,TRBJ1-2,once,.,CASSLTPGDYGYTF,TGTGCCAGCAGCTTAACTCCGGGAGACTATGGCTACACCTTC
TRBV29-1,TRBJ2-1,.,TRBD1,CSVERDRNNEQFF,TGCAGCGTTGAACGGGACAGGAACAATGAGCAGTTCTTC
TRBV19,TRBJ1-5,.,TRBD1,CASRPGNRGRGNQPQHF,TGTGCCAGTAGACCGGGGAACAGGGGGCGCGGCAATCAGCCCCAGCATTTT
TRBV7-9,TRBJ2-7,.,TRBD2,CASIKNGGGYEQYF,TGTGCCAGCATAAAAAACGGCGGGGGCTACGAGCAGTACTTC
TRBV28,TRBJ2-1,.,.,CASSTGSSYNEQFF,TGTGCCAGCAGTACAGGGAGCTCCTACAATGAGCAGTTCTTC
TRBV10-3,TRBJ2-2,.,TRBD2,CATGLATGELFF,TGTGCCACCGGACTAGCTACCGGGGAGCTGTTTTTT
TRBV25-1,TRBJ2-2,.,.,CASSDARSGTGELFF,TGTGCCAGCAGTGACGCCCGAAGCGGGACCGGGGAGCTGTTTTTT
TRBV4-1,TRBJ2-5,.,TRBD2,CASSQALAGGPETQYF,TGCGCCAGCAGCCAAGCACTAGCGGGGGGGCCGGAGACCCAGTACTTC
TRBV5-1,TRBJ2-5,.,.,CASSLEGAGPETQYF,TGCGCCAGCAGCTTGGAGGGCGCGGGGCCGGAGACCCAGTACTTC
TRBV11-2,TRBJ1-1,few,TRBD1,CASSSMTGVGTEAFF,TGTGCCAGCAGCTCCATGACAGGGGTGGGCACTGAAGCTTTCTTT
TRBV19,TRBJ1-1,.,TRBD1,CASGDTGVRGAFF,TGTGCCAGTGGGGATACAGGGGTGCGGGGAGCTTTCTTT
TRBV2,TRBJ2-3,.,.,CASTDPTGKPTDTQYF,TGTGCCAGCACCGATCCTACCGGGAAACCCACAGATACGCAGTATTTT
TRBV28,TRBJ2-2,.,TRBD1,CASSEHGTVANTGELFF,TGTGCCAGCAGCGAACACGGGACAGTGGCGAACACCGGGGAGCTGTTTTTT
TRBV6-5,TRBJ1-2,.,.,CASSYDPDGNGYTF,TGTGCCAGCAGTTATGACCCCGACGGGAATGGCTACACCTTC
TRBV10-3,TRBJ1-1,.,.,CAITGVQNTEAFF,TGTGCCATCACCGGAGTGCAGAACACTGAAGCTTTCTTT
TRBV5-5,TRBJ1-2,.,.,CASSYRTEIYGYTF,TGTGCCAGCAGCTACCGGACAGAAATCTATGGCTACACCTTC
TRBV20-1,TRBJ2-3,.,.,CSAPRGGTQYF,TGCAGTGCACCGAGGGGGGGTACGCAGTATTTT
TRBV12-3/TRBV12-4,TRBJ1-1,.,.,CASSQAGNTEAFF,TGTGCCAGCTCCCAAGCGGGGAACACTGAAGCTTTCTTT
TRBV5-6,TRBJ1-1,.,.,CASSSGPTRAEAFF,TGTGCCAGCAGCTCCGGGCCAACGAGGGCTGAAGCTTTCTTT
TRBV3-1/TRBV3-2,TRBJ2-5,.,.,CASSQDRGKGRETQYF,TGTGCCAGCAGCCAAGATAGGGGAAAAGGGCGGGAGACCCAGTACTTC
TRBV5-1,TRBJ1-1,few,.,CASSLSPPNGNTEAFF,TGCGCCAGCAGCCTAAGCCCACCCAATGGGAACACTGAAGCTTTCTTT
TRBV21-1,TRBJ2-7,once,.,CASRRPGQYF,TGTGCCAGCAGAAGGCCGGGACAGTACTTC
TRBV28,TRBJ1-1,.,.,CASSPLSGADAEAFF,TGTGCCAGCAGTCCTCTATCGGGAGCCGACGCTGAAGCTTTCTTT